This is a list of T cell receptor beta chains from one sample in a study of OX40 agonist ivuxolimab in advanced cancers. The repertoire was sequenced with immunoSEQ multiplex PCR; TCRdb's copy has only in-frame clones and lacks some. The table includes 20,000 to 25,000 clones, 75% to 85% detected once. Here the sequenced sample was CD4+ or CD8+ T cells sorted from blood, taken in a trial of the OX40 agonist ivuxolimab. All receptors derive from an adult with an advanced solid tumor such as melanoma, head and neck, liver or kidney cancer. Each CDR3 is given with its conserved first and last residue.

J	V	CDR3
TRBJ2-5	TRBV27	CASSFLQETQYF
TRBJ2-4	TRBV10-2	CASSESAKNIQYF
TRBJ1-5	TRBV6-1	CASRTDGSDNQPQHF
TRBJ2-5	TRBV11-2	CASSPRTSGLQETQYF
TRBJ2-2	TRBV7-9	CASSFEGGFTGELFF
TRBJ2-5	TRBV15	CATSRSRLAGGPETQYF
TRBJ2-5	TRBV7-2	CASSLAPGLAGSQETQYF
TRBJ1-5	TRBV30	CAWGTGWGQPQHF
TRBJ2-7	TRBV7-3	CASSLISDSYEQYF
TRBJ1-3	TRBV29-1	CSVQGAGGNTIYF
TRBJ1-1	TRBV7-9	CASSLAEGTYTEAFF
TRBJ2-7	TRBV18	CASSPLDSTYEQYF
TRBJ1-1	TRBV21-1	CASSSRDRDFYTEAFF
TRBJ2-5	TRBV7-2	CASSPVAGGQETQYF
TRBJ2-1	TRBV4-2	CASSQGVAGGGGYNEQFF
TRBJ1-4	TRBV7-9	CASSHNRAATNEKLFF
TRBJ1-2	TRBV7-2	CASSLGGSYGYTF
TRBJ1-6	TRBV30	CAWGRGASPLHF
TRBJ1-4	TRBV19	CASSKRTAGNEKLFF
TRBJ1-2	TRBV19	CASSIEVTGSLYGYTF
TRBJ1-4	TRBV2	CASRLPGQKLFF